These 11 T cell receptor beta chains came from one sample sequenced in a study of human T cells and chemical hapten exposure (dated by TCRdb to the early 2020s). Library generation was performed with RACE. These reads were obtained on a NextSeq 500. TCRdb reran the public reads through fastp at Q25 and MiXCR, keeping productive beta chains. Rows matching on CDR3 protein sequence are summarized as one entry with the most common DNA and genes. The sample table holds about 360,000 distinct CDR3 sequences, of which roughly 4.8% were seen once. The ten largest account for roughly 2.4% of the sample. The time point label of this sample denotes: patch test 1, 2 weeks after DPC sensitization. The sample's treatment or condition, from its label and the paper: therapeutic diphenylcyclopropenone sensitization with weekly scalp DPC. Here the sequenced sample was whole blood, taken in connection with sensitization to the hapten diphenylcyclopropenone (DPC). Receptor source: a woman between 50 and 59 years old with alopecia areata. Some clones in this sample may be carry-over from other donors' samples.

The V gene is TRBV16, the J gene TRBJ2-1; unclear D gene. CDR1 is KGHSY and CDR2 is FQNENV in the germline V gene. V was clipped by 7 bases and J by 0 bases, with 7 bases between them. The CDR3 runs 13 residues. The chain's CDR3 is CASMYSSYNEQFF. The CDR3 DNA reads TGTGCCAGCATGTACAGCTCCTACAATGAGCAGTTCTTC.

This clonotype was observed many times. V and J are TRBV7-9 and TRBJ2-7, with 7 nucleotides matching TRBD2. Germline CDR1 and CDR2: SEHNR and FQNEAQ (reference sequence). This CDR3 region has 17 residues. Losses at the gene ends were 6 bases for V and 0 bases for J; bases not matched to a gene: 14. The CDR3: CASRPGGSVFSSYEQYF. CDR3 bases: TGTGCCAGCAGGCCAGGCGGGAGCGTCTTCAGCTCCTACGAGCAGTACTTC.

V and J are TRBV4-1 and TRBJ2-7; D is uncertain. The CDR3 extends over 15 amino acids. The germline V gene has CDR1 MGHRA and CDR2 YSYEKL. V dropped 1 base and J dropped 3 bases, with 13 bases sitting between them. Here the CDR3 reads CASSQALGIIYEQYF. The DNA of the CDR3 is TGCGCCAGCAGCCAAGCCTTAGGGATTATCTACGAGCAGTACTTC.

This clonotype was found many times. This chain connects TRBV4-3 to TRBJ1-6; no clear D. V was pared by 0 bases and J by 9 bases, with 9 bases between. CDR3 length: 14 residues. CDR1 is LGHNA, CDR2 YSLEER, per germline. This CDR3 reads CASSQEKGSSPLHF. The CDR3 DNA reads as TGCGCCAGCAGCCAAGAGAAAGGGAGTTCACCCCTCCACTTT.

This clonotype was seen ten or more times. V gene TRBV10-3 combines with J gene TRBJ2-2; no firm D call. With 6 bases removed from V and 3 bases from J, the gap between germline ends came to 11 bases. This CDR3 spans 14 amino acids. CDR1 and CDR2 (germline): ENHRY, SYGVKD. CDR3 bases: TGTGCCATCAGGCCCCCGGGTGACACCGGGGAGCTGTTTTTT. Translated, it gives CAIRPPGDTGELFF.

This clonotype was seen at least ten times. The chain couples TRBV28 to TRBJ2-7; D unresolved. This CDR3 is built from 11 residues. V lost 4 bases and J 7 bases, leaving 8 bases between the germline ends. Per germline, CDR1 MDHEN and CDR2 SYDVKM. Written as DNA, the CDR3 is TGTGCCAGCAGTTCATTTTGGGAGCAGTACTTC. Translating it yields CASSSFWEQYF.

This clonotype has at least ten counts. This sequence joins TRBV28 and TRBJ2-7, with D perhaps being TRBD1 or TRBD2 (9 bases each). Germline values: CDR1 MDHEN, CDR2 SYDVKM. The V end was cut by 5 bases, the J end by 4 bases, with 27 bases between. The CDR3 has 18 amino acids. This CDR3 reads CASSGDRARVAGEYEQYF. The CDR3 coding sequence is TGTGCCAGCAGTGGGGACAGGGCGAGAGTAGCGGGAGAGTACGAGCAGTACTTC.

This clonotype came up many times. The chain couples TRBV2 to TRBJ1-2; the match to TRBD1 covers 8 bases. Unmatched junction bases numbered 8, after V lost 5 bases and J lost 3 bases. Germline CDR1 is SNHLY and CDR2 is FYNNEI. This CDR3 has 15 residues. The CDR3: CASSLGQGAYYGYTF. Written as DNA, the CDR3 is TGTGCCAGCAGTTTAGGACAGGGAGCCTACTATGGCTACACCTTC. Using reference TRBV2 and TRBJ1-2 for the parts outside the CDR3, the full variable domain is EPEVTQTPSHQVTQMGQEVILRCVPISNHLYFYWYRQILGQKVEFLVSFYNNEISEKSEIFDDQFSVERPDGSNFTLKIRSTKLEDSAMYFCASSLGQGAYYGYTFGSGTRLTVV.

This clonotype was observed a handful of times. The J gene is TRBJ1-5, the V gene TRBV7-9, with D perhaps TRBD1 (5 bases). This CDR3 region has 14 residues. V was clipped by 5 bases and J by 4 bases, with 12 bases between them. The germline V gene encodes CDR1 SEHNR and CDR2 FQNEAQ (reference sequence). The CDR3 protein is CASSTGGWNQPQHF. The CDR3 bases are TGTGCCAGCAGCACAGGAGGGTGGAATCAGCCCCAGCATTTT.

V is TRBV10-3 and J is TRBJ2-7; D uncertain. This CDR3 region has 12 residues. Germline CDR1 is ENHRY and CDR2 is SYGVKD. Trimming removed 7 bases from V and 0 bases from J, with 7 bases in between. The CDR3 reads CAIMAASYEQYF. As DNA, the CDR3 is TGTGCCATCATGGCTGCCTCCTACGAGCAGTACTTC.

The sample holds many counts of this clonotype. This chain uses TRBV7-2 with TRBJ1-5; 7 nucleotides align to TRBD1. V lost 5 bases and J lost 7; bases outside the gene matches: 8. Per germline, CDR1 SGHTA and CDR2 FQGNSA. This CDR3 comprises 14 residues. The CDR3 region is CASSATGSGQPQHF. In DNA form, the CDR3 reads TGTGCCAGCAGCGCGACAGGGTCGGGGCAGCCCCAGCATTTT.